This TCR beta chain was identified during a study of graft-versus-host responses after intestinal transplantation. Broader study findings: Early declines in HvG clones that occurred post-transplant were associated with peak circulating GvH clone levels. Those patients showing graft-donor T cell macrochimerism displayed high graft-versus-host to host-versus-graft clonal ratios in allografts. GvH clonotypes were identified within recipient marrow, with a subset emerging first in ileum or blood.

Germline V gives CDR1 MNHNY, CDR2 SVGAGI (reference sequence). The V gene lost 6 bases and the J gene lost 3 bases, with 18 bases spanning the gap. This CDR3 spans 16 amino acids. TCRdb's table, derived via immunoSEQ multiplex PCR, lists solely in-frame clones and lacks some. The table shows 84,000 or so clones, with roughly 84% occurring only once. This clone was counted once. Its antigen remains unknown. The chain links TRBV6-6 to TRBJ1-5; unclear D gene. The specimen was unstimulated CD8+ T cells sorted from spleen or lymph node cells, collected before transplant. The TCR sequence derives from a human donor who was the organ donor for an intestinal transplant. CDR3 sequence reads: CASSHLKWVLNQPQHF. In DNA form, the CDR3 reads TGTGCCAGCAGCCACCTAAAATGGGTTCTCAATCAGCCCCAGCATTTT.